The clone carrying this T cell receptor (beta chain) was detected once. Its antigen remains unidentified. The data were obtained in a study of shared clonotypes between healthy human individuals. All donors were healthy HIV-negative adults lacking recent acute infections or vaccinations. The data were produced by immunoSEQ multiplex PCR, yet TCRdb's version contains in-frame clones alone and is incomplete. The sample records about 640,000 clones, approximately 75% being singletons. Whole-study results and caveats: Non-shared clonotypes displayed generation probabilities falling below those of clonotypes present in all four donors. Specimens sampled were limited to blood, with tissue repertoires likely differing. Despite large depth, rarefaction showed incomplete sorted-subset sequencing.

Source material: memory CD4+ T cells sorted from blood. Stated subset: CD45RA-negative fraction. The receptor comes from a woman in her 30s in good health.

The CDR3 sequence: CASSVKLSIEQFF. In DNA form, the CDR3 reads TGTGCCAGCAGTGTGAAGCTATCCATCGAGCAGTTCTTC. V is TRBV2 and J is TRBJ2-1, with D unclear. Germline CDR1 and CDR2: SNHLY and FYNNEI. CDR3 size: 13 residues. Deletions cut 4 bases from V and 10 bases from J, with 14 bases between.